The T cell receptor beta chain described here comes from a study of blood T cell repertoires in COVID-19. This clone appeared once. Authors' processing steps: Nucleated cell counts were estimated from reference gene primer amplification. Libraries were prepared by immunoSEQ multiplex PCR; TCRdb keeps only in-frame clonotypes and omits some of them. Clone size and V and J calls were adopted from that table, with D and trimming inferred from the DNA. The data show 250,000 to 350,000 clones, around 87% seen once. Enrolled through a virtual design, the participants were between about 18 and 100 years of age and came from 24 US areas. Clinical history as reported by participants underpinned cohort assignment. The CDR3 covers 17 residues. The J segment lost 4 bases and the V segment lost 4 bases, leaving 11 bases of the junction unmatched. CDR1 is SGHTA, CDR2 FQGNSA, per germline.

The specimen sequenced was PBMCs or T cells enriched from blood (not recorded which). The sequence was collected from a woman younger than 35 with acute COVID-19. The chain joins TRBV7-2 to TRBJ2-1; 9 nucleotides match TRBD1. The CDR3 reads CASSSLPGQGTYNEQFF. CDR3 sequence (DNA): TGTGCCAGCAGCTCCCTGCCTGGACAGGGGACATACAATGAGCAGTTCTTC.